This TCR beta chain stems from a study of beta chain features in type 1 diabetes. It was via CD45RO/CCR7/CD25/CD127/CD95/CD27 that CD4+ naive, central memory, regulatory and stem cell-like memory cells were sorted. All of the sorted populations showed purity greater than 98%. On this clone itself: At one boundary the junction diverges from the germline segment, which might be a read error.

Expressed TCRB transcripts were sequenced because the isolated RNA had all been reverse transcribed beforehand. Clones were sequenced by immunoSEQ multiplex PCR, and TCRdb holds only the in-frame ones, with some missing. The sample holds around 250,000 clones, about 26% seen once. Germline V gene lookup returns CDR1 SGHTA and CDR2 FQGNSA. The CDR3 is 13 amino acids. This clonotype originated in a young man in good health. The material sequenced was central memory CD4+ T cells from blood. The chain couples TRBV7-2 to TRBJ1-4; D may be TRBD1 (5 bases). The CDR3 coding sequence is TGTGCCAGCAGCTCCACCCTCTCGGCAGGGCTCGCGTTT. It is translated as CASSSTLSAGLAF. The full variable domain, with the rest looked up from reference TRBV7-2 and TRBJ1-4, is GAGVSQSPSNKVTEKGKDVELRCDPISGHTALYWYRQSLGQGLEFLIYFQGNSAPDKSGLPSDRFSAERTGGSVSTLTIQRTQQEDSAVYLCASSSTLSAGLAFGSGTQLSVL.